This TCR beta chain was sequenced for a study of CDR3 diversity in severe acne. This CDR3 comprises 12 residues. Germline CDR1 and CDR2: SEHNR and FQNEAQ (reference sequence). One entry per CDR3 protein, called by TCRdb with MiXCR from the PCR reads. The table shows more than 80,000 distinct CDR3 sequences, with about half occurring only once. As to this clonotype: A much more abundant neighbour one base away suggests this may be a read error.

V is TRBV7-9 and J is TRBJ2-2, with D possibly matching TRBD2 (5 bases). The sample was blood. The clonotype was recovered from a male donor with severe acne vulgaris. The CDR3, as DNA: TGTGCCAGCAGCCCGTGGACCGGGGAGCTGCTTTTT. Its protein is CASSPWTGELLF.